Below, one T cell receptor beta chain is given with its context. Its antigen is still unknown. TCRdb's copy holds only in-frame clones and misses some; the assay was immunoSEQ multiplex PCR. The sample has around 95,000 clones; roughly 93% are singletons. The data were taken from a study of OX40 agonist ivuxolimab in advanced cancers. Across the study: Every 2 weeks, patients received ivuxolimab intravenously, dosed at 0.01 to 10 mg/kg. The eligibility criteria allowed prior anti-PD-1, anti-PD-L1 or anti-CTLA-4 therapy, and around 38% had some. Study-level results: Relative to CD4+ cells, CD8+ T cells on average had more expanded clones.

This CDR3 is built from 15 residues. J lost 9 bases, V lost 3 bases, and 6 bases had no gene match. From germline, CDR1 is SGHAT and CDR2 FQNNGV. This clonotype was sampled from an adult with an advanced solid tumor such as melanoma, head and neck, liver or kidney cancer. This chain connects TRBV11-2 to TRBJ2-1; 12 nucleotides match TRBD2. The sequences come from CD4+ or CD8+ T cells sorted from blood, collected in a trial of the OX40 agonist ivuxolimab. CDR3 residues: CASSFLAGGPGEQFF. CDR3 nucleotide sequence: TGTGCCAGCAGCTTCCTAGCGGGGGGGCCCGGTGAGCAGTTCTTC.